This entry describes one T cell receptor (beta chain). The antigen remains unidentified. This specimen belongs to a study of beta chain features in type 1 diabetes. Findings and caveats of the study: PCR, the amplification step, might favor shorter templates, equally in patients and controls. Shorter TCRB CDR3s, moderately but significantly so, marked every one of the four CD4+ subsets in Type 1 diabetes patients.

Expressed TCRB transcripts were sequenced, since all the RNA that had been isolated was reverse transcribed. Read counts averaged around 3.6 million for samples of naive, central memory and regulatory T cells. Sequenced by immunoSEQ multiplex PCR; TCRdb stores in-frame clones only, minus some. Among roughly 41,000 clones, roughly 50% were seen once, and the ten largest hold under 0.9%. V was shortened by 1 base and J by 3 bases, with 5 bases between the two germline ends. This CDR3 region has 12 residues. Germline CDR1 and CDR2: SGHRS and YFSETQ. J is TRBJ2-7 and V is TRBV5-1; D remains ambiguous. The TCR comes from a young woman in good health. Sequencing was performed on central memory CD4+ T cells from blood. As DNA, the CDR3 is TGCGCCAGCAGCTTGACAGACTACGAGCAGTACTTC. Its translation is CASSLTDYEQYF.